The 22 T cell receptor beta chains in this list originate from one sample, sequenced in a study of tumor and adjacent non-tumor tissue in lung cancer. No cell sorting was done before RNA was extracted from the tissue. A modified ARM-PCR protocol with three rounds of nested PCR amplified TCRbeta. Via MiXCR, TCRdb re-called the multiplex PCR reads, giving one row per CDR3 protein. The sample contains 220,000 or so distinct CDR3 sequences, 70% to 75% of which appear only once. Sequenced material: lung tumor tissue. All receptors come from a man between 60 and 70 years old with non-small cell lung cancer.

Details on this clonotype: One end of the junction does not line up with germline, which may come from a read error. CDR3 loop: CANSPRIFRYNERFF. CDR3 nucleotides: TGTGCCAACAGCCCCCGGATTTTCAGGTACAATGAGCGGTTCTTC. The V and J genes are TRBV11-3 and TRBJ2-1; no clear D. CDR1 SGHNT and CDR2 YENEEA come from the germline V gene. The CDR3 is 15 amino acids.

The sample holds a few counts of this clonotype. The chain has TRBV6-6 and TRBJ2-3; the D is unclear. Germline V gives CDR1 MNHNY, CDR2 SVGAGI (reference sequence). The CDR3 runs 13 residues. The V end was cut by 2 bases, the J end by 0 bases, with 3 bases between. DNA for the CDR3: TGTGCCAGCAGTTACCGGAGCACAGATACGCAGTATTTT. Residues: CASSYRSTDTQYF.

V gene TRBV4-3 combines with J gene TRBJ2-3; perhaps TRBD2 as D (6 bases). The CDR3 consists of 17 residues. Germline-derived CDR1 and CDR2 are LGHNA and YSLEER. The V and J ends lost 3 bases and 6 bases respectively, with 22 bases between them. CDR3 DNA: TGCGCCAGCAGCCAGGTTGAACTAGGCGGGACTTTCGATACGCAGTATTTT. Translation: CASSQVELGGTFDTQYF.

This chain connects TRBV5-4 to TRBJ2-6; 11 bases align to TRBD1. The germline CDR1 and CDR2 sequences are SGHNT and YYREEE (reference sequence). Trimming took 4 bases from V and 3 from J; bases not matched to a gene: 6. The CDR3 loop spans 17 amino acids. CDR3 sequence: CASSPRTGGDGANVLTF. CDR3 coding DNA: TGTGCCAGCAGCCCCAGGACAGGGGGCGATGGGGCCAACGTCCTGACTTTC.

The sample holds a few counts of this clonotype. Mismatch with germline at one junction end may stem from a read error. V is TRBV6-5 and J is TRBJ1-2; tentative D call: TRBD1 (6 bases). The CDR3 contains 14 residues. Looked up from germline, CDR1 is MNHEY and CDR2 is SVGAGI. The CDR3 coding sequence is TGTGCCAACACTCGTCAGGGGACGGATGATGGCTACACCTTT. Its protein product is CANTRQGTDDGYTF.

This clonotype was found many times. The J gene is TRBJ2-2, the V gene TRBV12-3 or TRBV12-4; possible D gene TRBD2, 7 bases. CDR3 length equals 15 residues. Trimming stripped 3 bases from V and 4 bases from J, with 12 bases between. Written as DNA, the CDR3 is TGTGCCAGCAGTTTCCGGGGGGCGGGCACCGGGGAGCTGTTTTTT. It specifies CASSFRGAGTGELFF.

Comment on this clonotype: The conserved closing phenylalanine or tryptophan is absent in this CDR3, likely reflecting a read error. V is TRBV20-1 and J is TRBJ1-2, with TRBD1 matching 7 bases. Looked up from germline, CDR1 is DFQATT and CDR2 is SNEGSKA (reference sequence). Losses at the gene ends were 5 bases for V and 6 bases for J; bases not matched to a gene: 12. This CDR3 has 14 residues. CDR3 loop: CSASPDRALDGYTI. CDR3 DNA: TGCAGTGCTTCCCCCGACAGGGCGCTGGATGGCTACACCATC.

Many counts were recorded for this clonotype. The chain has TRBV5-6 and TRBJ1-5, with no clear D. Germline V CDR1 and CDR2: SGHDT, YYEEEE. The CDR3 length is 14 residues. With 0 bases removed from V and 4 bases from J, the gap between germline ends came to 8 bases. In DNA form, the CDR3 reads TGTGCCAGCAGCTTGGGAGGGATTAATCAGCCCCAGCATTTT. The encoded protein is CASSLGGINQPQHF.

This clonotype was observed a handful of times. V usage is TRBV6-5 and J usage is TRBJ2-3, with 9 bases that match TRBD2. V dropped 6 bases and J dropped 5; count of bases not matched to a gene: 9. The CDR3 sequence is 15 residues long. CDR1 MNHEY and CDR2 SVGAGI come from the germline V gene. The CDR3 region has the DNA TGTGCCAGCAGCCTTATAGCGGGAGATCTAGATACGCAGTATTTT. Translating gives CASSLIAGDLDTQYF.

Regarding this clonotype: At one end, the junction sequence differs from germline, possibly due to a read error. This chain joins TRBV11-2 and TRBJ2-3, with D perhaps TRBD2 (7 bases). Per germline, CDR1 SGHAT and CDR2 FQNNGV. The CDR3 is 16 amino acids. The CDR3 loop is CASIPTGGFGTDTQYF. The CDR3 bases are TGTGCCAGCATCCCTACGGGGGGCTTTGGCACAGATACCCAGTATTTT.

This clonotype occurred once. V gene TRBV6-2 or TRBV6-3 combines with J gene TRBJ1-5; D gene uncertain. This CDR3 contains 13 residues. Trimming pared 6 bases from V and 5 bases from J, leaving 11 bases between. From germline, CDR1 is MNHEY and CDR2 SVGEGT. The CDR3 here is CASSTDWDQPQHF. The CDR3 nucleotides are TGTGCCAGCAGCACCGACTGGGATCAGCCCCAGCATTTT.

The CDR3 here is CSVSRRGQETQYF. The DNA for the CDR3 is TGCAGTGTTAGTCGGAGAGGGCAAGAGACCCAGTACTTC. The gene calls are TRBV20-1 and TRBJ2-5; perhaps TRBD2 as D (5 bases). CDR3 size: 13 residues. The germline gives CDR1 DFQATT, CDR2 SNEGSKA (reference sequence). Trimming pared 7 bases from V and 2 bases from J, leaving 14 bases between.

With regard to this clonotype: Sequence at one end of the junction differs from germline and may be a read error. The chain combines TRBV4-3 with TRBJ1-1; no firm D call. CDR1 and CDR2 from the germline V gene are LGHNA and YSLEER. The CDR3 is 17 amino acids. The CDR3 nucleotides are TGTGCCAGCAACCAAGACGTTCCGGGCAGTTCGGGCATTGAAGCTTTCTTT. Translated, it gives CASNQDVPGSSGIEAFF.

About this clonotype: One end of the junction fails to match germline, which may point to a read error. The chain carries TRBV11-3 and TRBJ1-1; D uncertain. CDR1 and CDR2 from the germline V gene are SGHNT and YENEEA. CDR3 size: 14 residues. The CDR3: CASSLLRANIEAFF. The CDR3 DNA reads TGTGCCAGCAGCTTACTCAGAGCTAACATTGAAGCTTTCTTT.

This clonotype came up once. Here the CDR3 reads CASSLVSSGNTIYF. The CDR3 DNA reads as TGTGCCAGCAGCTTAGTCAGCTCTGGAAACACCATATATTTT. The V and J genes are TRBV7-9 and TRBJ1-3; D is unresolved. This CDR3 spans 14 amino acids. Trimming removed 1 base from V and 0 bases from J, with 4 bases in between. CDR1 is SEHNR and CDR2 is FQNEAQ in the germline V gene (reference sequence).

This clonotype is termed medium-sized. The DNA of the CDR3 is TGTGCCAGCAGCTTAGGGGGGGGCGAGACCCAGTACTTC. It encodes CASSLGGGETQYF. The chain has TRBV11-2 and TRBJ2-5; possible D gene TRBD2, 7 bases. Trimming took 1 base from V and 5 from J, leaving 8 bases between them. The CDR3 runs to 13 residues. Per germline, CDR1 SGHAT and CDR2 FQNNGV.

As to this clonotype: One end of the junction is discordant with germline, which a read error may explain. The chain uses TRBV11-2 and TRBJ2-3, with no clear D. The germline CDR1 and CDR2 sequences are SGHAT and FQNNGV. This CDR3 is 14 amino acids long. Here the CDR3 DNA reads TGTGCCAGTAGCTTAGATCGGCGGACAGATACGCAGTATTTT. Its protein is CASSLDRRTDTQYF.

This chain joins TRBV5-5 and TRBJ2-3; 12 positions agree with TRBD2. Per germline, CDR1 SGHKS and CDR2 YYEKEE (reference sequence). The ends lost 3 bases at V and 2 bases at J; junction bases unmatched: 16. There are 20 residues in the CDR3. The CDR3 DNA is TGTGCCAGCAGCTGGATAGTGGCTAGCGGGAGGGGGCGGTCCACAGATACGCAGTATTTT. This sequence encodes CASSWIVASGRGRSTDTQYF.

The rearrangement links TRBV4-1 to TRBJ1-1; 7 bases align to TRBD1. Germline V gives CDR1 MGHRA, CDR2 YSYEKL. This CDR3 spans 15 amino acids. The trim removed 3 bases at V and 4 bases at J, leaving 8 bases unmatched. This CDR3 is CASSQGGQMTTEAFF. CDR3 nucleotides: TGCGCCAGCAGCCAGGGGGGACAGATGACCACTGAAGCTTTCTTT.

This chain joins TRBV20-1 and TRBJ2-1; D perhaps matches TRBD2 (6 bases). V lost 1 base to trimming and J lost 5 bases, with 15 bases between them. The CDR3 runs to 15 residues. Looked up from germline, CDR1 is DFQATT and CDR2 is SNEGSKA (reference sequence). CDR3 region: CSARGAGSAHNEQFF. The CDR3 DNA is TGCAGTGCTAGAGGGGCCGGGAGCGCCCACAATGAGCAGTTCTTC.

The chain recombines TRBV6-5 with TRBJ1-1, with D possibly being TRBD1 (5 bases). The CDR3 covers 12 residues. Germline loops: CDR1 MNHEY, CDR2 SVGAGI. The V end was cut by 6 bases, the J end by 8 bases, with 13 bases between. This CDR3 is CASSSAGGEAFF. DNA of the CDR3: TGTGCCAGCAGCTCGGCCGGGGGGGAAGCTTTCTTT.

This chain connects TRBV20-1 to TRBJ1-2; TRBD1 aligns across 8 bases. Per germline, CDR1 DFQATT and CDR2 SNEGSKA (reference sequence). CDR3 length: 13 residues. J lost 4 bases, V lost 5 bases, and 6 bases had no gene match. CDR3 amino acids: CSAGTGGPYGYTF. The DNA for the CDR3 is TGCAGTGCTGGGACAGGAGGTCCCTATGGCTACACCTTC.